The T cell receptor (beta chain) described here comes from a study of blood T cell repertoires in COVID-19. In the study overall: The United States, Italy and Spain supplied acute and convalescent COVID-19 samples. PBMCs, B-cell-depleted T cells, or T cells provided the cDNA or gDNA that made up the material.

V lost 0 bases, J lost 5 bases, and 9 bases stayed unmatched. Germline CDR1 SGHVS, CDR2 FNYEAQ. The CDR3 totals 18 residues. Original data processing: Estimates of nucleated cell counts were drawn from the amplification of reference gene primers. Libraries were prepared by immunoSEQ multiplex PCR; TCRdb keeps only in-frame clonotypes and omits some of them. D and trimming were read from the DNA, whereas the V and J calls and clone size are those reported in that table. The table records some 250,000 clones, around 82% of them present only once. The sequencing input was peripheral blood. This sequence originates from a woman aged 18-35 years with acute or convalescent COVID-19. This sequence joins TRBV7-6 and TRBJ2-1, with 11 bases that match TRBD2. The CDR3: CASSLARTSGRNNNEQFF. CDR3 nucleotides: TGTGCCAGCAGCTTAGCGCGGACTAGCGGGCGTAACAACAATGAGCAGTTCTTC.